These T cell receptor beta chains were read from a single sample in a study of identical twins. MiXCR was run by TCRdb on the 5' RACE reads, yielding one entry per CDR3 protein. The sample has approximately 600,000 distinct CDR3 sequences, 9.6% seen once. The same specimen was also included in a second study, on yellow fever vaccine responses in identical twins.

The sequenced material came from PBMCs. These receptors were collected from a woman under 30 in good health. Both conserved end residues are part of each CDR3. D genes are given only for firm matches. Clone size is given for some rows only: seen once, a few or many times, or a class if the clone is expanded.

TRBJ1-2,many,TRBV5-1,NA,15,CASSLADRDFYGYTF,TGCGCCAGCAGCTTAGCGGACCGAGATTTTTATGGCTACACCTTC
TRBJ2-1,few,TRBV20-1,NA,12,CSADHSYNEQFF,TGCAGTGCGGATCACTCCTACAATGAGCAGTTCTTC
TRBJ2-3,NA,TRBV20-1,NA,15,CSAAPGRRMADTQYF,TGCAGTGCTGCGCCGGGACGCAGGATGGCGGATACGCAGTATTTT
TRBJ2-1,NA,TRBV12-3/TRBV12-4,NA,13,CASSLGVFNEQFF,TGTGCCAGCAGTTTGGGGGTCTTCAATGAGCAGTTCTTC
TRBJ2-7,few,TRBV20-1,TRBD1,14,CSATDRGRIYEQYF,TGCAGTGCCACGGACAGGGGGCGCATCTACGAGCAGTACTTC
TRBJ2-1,many,TRBV29-1,NA,16,CSVEGRAGSSYNEQFF,TGCAGCGTTGAAGGTCGTGCGGGGAGCTCCTACAATGAGCAGTTCTTC
TRBJ2-1,NA,TRBV7-9,NA,15,CASSSASPKANEQFF,TGTGCCAGCAGCTCCGCTTCCCCTAAGGCTAATGAGCAGTTCTTC
TRBJ2-7,NA,TRBV7-2,TRBD1,13,CASSRDRPYEQYF,TGTGCCAGCAGCAGGGACAGACCCTACGAGCAGTACTTC
TRBJ2-1,few,TRBV3-1,NA,15,CASSQVPTSGYEQFF,TGTGCCAGCAGCCAAGTTCCGACCAGCGGCTATGAGCAGTTCTTC
TRBJ2-1,NA,TRBV7-2,TRBD2,13,CASGGGGRDEQFF,TGTGCCAGCGGCGGCGGAGGGAGGGATGAGCAGTTCTTC
TRBJ1-4,few,TRBV6-5,TRBD1,13,CASSSGQGSKLFF,TGTGCCAGCAGTTCGGGACAGGGTAGTAAACTGTTTTTT
TRBJ2-5,few,TRBV12-3/TRBV12-4,NA,14,CASSPPWGQETQYF,TGTGCCAGCAGCCCCCCGTGGGGACAAGAGACCCAGTACTTC
TRBJ2-3,few,TRBV24-1,TRBD2,15,CATSDPWDYTDTQYF,TGTGCCACCAGTGATCCCTGGGACTACACAGATACGCAGTATTTT
TRBJ2-1,NA,TRBV2,NA,13,CASSEAGAGWLFF,TGTGCCAGCAGTGAAGCTGGGGCAGGCTGGCTGTTCTTC
TRBJ1-2,NA,TRBV5-1,TRBD1,13,CASSHGQGYGYTF,TGCGCCAGCAGTCACGGACAGGGGTATGGCTACACCTTC
TRBJ1-4,NA,TRBV28,TRBD1,15,CASSTYDRGNEKLFF,TGTGCCAGCAGTACATACGACAGGGGTAATGAAAAACTGTTTTTT
TRBJ2-2,few,TRBV5-1,NA,16,CASSPRRTANTGELFF,TGCGCCAGCAGCCCGAGACGGACTGCGAACACCGGGGAGCTGTTTTTT